This T cell receptor (beta chain) was sequenced in a study of Ad26.COV2.S vaccination and SARS-CoV-2 variants. The count of this clone is one. Its antigen is currently unknown. Broader study findings: Using TCR breadth and depth analyses may have led to underestimated total T cell responses.

Sequenced by immunoSEQ multiplex PCR; TCRdb stores in-frame clones only, minus some. Of about 180,000 clones detected, around 88% appear once; the ten largest clones hold 5% to 6.5%. CDR1 SGHNT and CDR2 YYREEE come from the germline V gene (reference sequence). V dropped 0 bases and J dropped 2; count of bases not matched to a gene: 5. The CDR3 extends over 15 amino acids. The sequenced sample was peripheral blood, obtained after recovery from COVID-19. J is TRBJ2-7 and V is TRBV5-4; TRBD2 matches 7 bases. The TCR comes from a human donor who had recovered from COVID-19. For the CDR3, the DNA is TGTGCCAGCAGCTTGGATGCTAGCGGCCCCTACGAGCAGTACTTC. This encodes CASSLDASGPYEQYF.